Listed here is a single T cell receptor beta chain. MiXCR was run by TCRdb on the 5' RACE reads, yielding one entry per CDR3 protein. The profile covers some 1,600,000 distinct CDR3 sequences, with under 35% appearing a single time and roughly 0.3% taken by the ten largest. These data come from a study of identical twins. The specimen was cord blood. This TCR came from a newborn girl in good health.

DNA for the CDR3: TGTGCCATCAGTGAGATGAGGTGGCGGGGAGAGCAGTACTTC. Its protein is CAISEMRWRGEQYF. The V call is TRBV10-3, the J call TRBJ2-7; tentative D call: TRBD2 (6 bases). Trimming took off 2 bases at V and 7 bases at J, with 15 bases between the two ends. The CDR3 runs to 14 residues. Germline CDR1 ENHRY, CDR2 SYGVKD.